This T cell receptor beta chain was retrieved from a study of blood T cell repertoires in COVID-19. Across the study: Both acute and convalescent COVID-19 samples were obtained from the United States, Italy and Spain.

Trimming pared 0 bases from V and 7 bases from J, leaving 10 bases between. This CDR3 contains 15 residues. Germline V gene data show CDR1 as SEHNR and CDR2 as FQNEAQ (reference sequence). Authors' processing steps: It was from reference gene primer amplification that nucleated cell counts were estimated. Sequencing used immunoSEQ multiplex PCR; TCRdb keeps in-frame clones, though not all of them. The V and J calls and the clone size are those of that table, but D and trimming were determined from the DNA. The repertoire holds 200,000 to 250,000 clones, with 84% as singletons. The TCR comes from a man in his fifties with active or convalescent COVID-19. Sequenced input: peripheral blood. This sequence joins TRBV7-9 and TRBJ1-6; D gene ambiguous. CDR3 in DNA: TGTGCCAGCAGCTTAGCCGGGGTCGGAAATTCACCCCTCCACTTT. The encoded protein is CASSLAGVGNSPLHF.